Listed here are 24 T cell receptor beta chains from one sample, sequenced in a study of cytomegalovirus exposure and HLA in healthy donors. Researchers ran the PCR with 60 Vbeta and 13 Jbeta primers. Here immunoSEQ multiplex PCR was the method, and the copy in TCRdb shows in-frame clones only, minus some. The sample comprises fewer than 130,000 clones, roughly 71% of which are singletons, and 9.5% to 13% rests with the top ten. Source material: PBMCs. The source of these receptors is a man in his forties in good health and CMV-seropositive.

V gene TRBV9 combines with J gene TRBJ1-4; D gene unclear. CDR3 length equals 14 residues. V was trimmed by 1 base and J by 1 base, leaving 5 bases between them. From germline, CDR1 is SGDLS and CDR2 YYNGEE. Here the CDR3 DNA reads TGTGCCAGCAGCGTATCCGGAACTAATGAAAAACTGTTTTTT. Protein sequence: CASSVSGTNEKLFF.

Only a few counts were recorded for this clone. The rearrangement uses TRBV12-5 and TRBJ1-3; TRBD1 matches at 9 bases. CDR3 length equals 14 residues. Germline V gene data show CDR1 as LGHNT and CDR2 as FRNRAP. Trimming cost V 10 bases and J 7 bases; bases outside gene matches: 11. CDR3 in DNA: TGTGCTAAACCGTCCGGGACAGGGAGTAACACCATATATTTT. This gives the protein CAKPSGTGSNTIYF.

The chain recombines TRBV6-1 with TRBJ2-5, with TRBD1 matching over 12 bases. V shed 3 bases, J shed 5 bases, and the junction held 7 bases outside the gene matches. CDR1 and CDR2 (germline): MNHNS, SASEGT. CDR3 length: 16 amino acids. This chain's CDR3 is CASSDPGQGAWETQYF. CDR3 nucleotides: TGTGCCAGCAGTGATCCGGGACAGGGGGCGTGGGAGACCCAGTACTTC.

This CDR3 is CASSPPGQGYGYTF. The DNA of the CDR3 is TGCGCCAGCAGCCCCCCGGGACAGGGCTATGGCTACACCTTC. The chain is built from TRBV4-1 and TRBJ1-2; 9 bases are a match to TRBD1. Germline assignment: CDR1 MGHRA and CDR2 YSYEKL. The CDR3 is 14 residues long. Trimming took 4 bases from V and 4 from J; bases not matched to a gene: 4.

This clone has a handful of counts. The chain carries TRBV29-1 and TRBJ1-3; no clear D. The V gene lost 1 base and the J gene lost 0 bases, with 7 bases spanning the gap. The CDR3 consists of 14 residues. Germline CDR1 and CDR2: SQVTM and ANQGSEA. The CDR3, as DNA: TGCAGCGTTGAAGTTACCAGCTCTGGAAACACCATATATTTT. It is translated as CSVEVTSSGNTIYF.

The chain recombines TRBV28 with TRBJ1-1, with a weak D call TRBD1 (6 bases). Trimming took off 6 bases at V and 6 bases at J, with 23 bases between the two ends. The CDR3 sequence is 16 residues long. Per the germline V gene, CDR1 is MDHEN and CDR2 is SYDVKM. CDR3 in amino acids: CASRMLVNRVRPEAFF. The DNA for the CDR3 is TGTGCCAGCAGAATGCTCGTGAACAGGGTCCGTCCTGAAGCTTTCTTT.

The J gene is TRBJ2-2, the V gene TRBV25-1, with 14 nucleotides matching TRBD2. The J segment lost 5 bases and the V segment lost 8 bases, leaving 10 bases of the junction unmatched. This CDR3 has 17 residues. Per the germline V gene, CDR1 is MGHDK and CDR2 is SYGVNS. CDR3 amino acids: CASPGTSGRIWTGELFF. The DNA for the CDR3 is TGTGCCAGCCCCGGGACTAGCGGGAGAATCTGGACCGGGGAGCTGTTTTTT.

For the CDR3, the DNA is TGTGCCAGCAGCTACTGGGACAGCATGAACACTGAAGCTTTCTTT. This gives the protein CASSYWDSMNTEAFF. The V gene is TRBV11-1, the J gene TRBJ1-1, with TRBD1 matching over 7 bases. Germline trimming cut 4 bases from V and 0 bases from J; bases unmatched to any gene: 5. In germline, CDR1 is SGHAT, CDR2 FQDESV (reference sequence). The CDR3 totals 15 residues.

V gene TRBV28 combines with J gene TRBJ2-7; 9 positions match TRBD1. V lost 6 bases to trimming and J lost 2 bases; unmatched junction nucleotides: 8. In germline, CDR1 is MDHEN, CDR2 SYDVKM. The CDR3 loop spans 15 amino acids. The CDR3 loop reads CASRSTGQGTYEQYF. The CDR3 DNA sequence: TGTGCCAGCAGATCGACCGGACAGGGGACCTACGAGCAGTACTTC.

There are a few counts of this clone. V usage is TRBV2 and J usage is TRBJ1-2; TRBD1 is a possible D gene (6 bases). This CDR3 has 15 amino acids. V was pared by 5 bases and J by 8 bases, with 21 bases between. Germline V lookup: CDR1 SNHLY, CDR2 FYNNEI. The CDR3 is CASSLPTGDTKGYTF. The DNA for the CDR3 is TGTGCCAGCAGTCTGCCTACCGGGGACACTAAGGGCTACACCTTC. Looking up the rest from reference TRBV2 and TRBJ1-2 gives the full variable domain: EPEVTQTPSHQVTQMGQEVILRCVPISNHLYFYWYRQILGQKVEFLVSFYNNEISEKSEIFDDQFSVERPDGSNFTLKIRSTKLEDSAMYFCASSLPTGDTKGYTFGSGTRLTVV.

V usage is TRBV7-2 and J usage is TRBJ2-7; 7 positions match TRBD2. This CDR3 spans 15 amino acids. The germline CDR1 and CDR2 sequences are SGHTA and FQGNSA. Trimming at V came to 0 bases and at J to 2 bases, leaving 4 bases not matched to a gene. CDR3 DNA sequence: TGTGCCAGCAGCTTAGCGGGACTACCAGCCTACGAGCAGTACTTC. This gives the protein CASSLAGLPAYEQYF.

This rearrangement joins TRBV28 to TRBJ2-1; TRBD1 matches 7 bases. The germline gives CDR1 MDHEN, CDR2 SYDVKM. CDR3 length: 16 residues. The V and J ends lost 3 bases and 5 bases, in that order; junction bases with no gene match: 10. CDR3: CASSFPSDRADNEQFF. CDR3 coding DNA: TGTGCCAGCAGTTTCCCAAGTGACAGGGCCGACAATGAGCAGTTCTTC.

This clone was recorded only once. The chain has TRBV14 and TRBJ2-7; D not certain. The germline gives CDR1 SGHDN, CDR2 FVKESK. V lost 2 bases to trimming and J lost 5 bases, with 10 bases between them. The CDR3 is 13 residues long. The CDR3 sequence: CASSQLLPDEQYF. The CDR3 DNA reads TGTGCCAGCAGCCAACTTCTCCCCGACGAGCAGTACTTC.

This clone was detected only once. The chain is built from TRBV15 and TRBJ2-3; 11 bases match TRBD2. The V gene's germline CDR1 is LNHNV and CDR2 YYDKDF (reference sequence). The CDR3 runs 16 residues. The ends lost 6 bases at V and 2 bases at J; junction bases unmatched: 7. CDR3 loop: CATRTKTSGNTDTQYF. In DNA form, the CDR3 reads TGTGCCACCAGGACCAAGACTAGCGGGAACACAGATACGCAGTATTTT.

This clone appeared once. The chain combines TRBV4-3 with TRBJ2-7; 9 bases map to TRBD2. V dropped 3 bases and J dropped 3; count of bases not matched to a gene: 6. CDR3 length: 15 amino acids. Germline V gene sequence: CDR1 LGHNA, CDR2 YSLEER. CDR3 sequence reads: CASSQVSGSGYEQYF. The DNA of the CDR3 is TGCGCCAGCAGCCAGGTTAGCGGGAGCGGCTACGAGCAGTACTTC.

The J gene is TRBJ1-2, the V gene TRBV6-1; no reliable D call. CDR1 is MNHNS, CDR2 SASEGT, per germline. This CDR3 is built from 15 residues. Trimming cost V 4 bases and J 4 bases, with 16 bases left between them. CDR3 DNA: TGTGCCAGCAGTGCAAACAACCCTTGGGCCTATGGCTACACCTTC. Protein: CASSANNPWAYGYTF.

This chain connects TRBV6-1 to TRBJ1-2; maybe TRBD1 (6 bases). Germline V CDR1 and CDR2: MNHNS, SASEGT. Trimming took 5 bases from V and 2 from J, leaving 9 bases between them. The CDR3 contains 13 residues. CDR3 coding DNA: TGTGCCAGCAGTCGACAGGAGAACTATGGCTACACCTTC. This codes for CASSRQENYGYTF.

Concerning this clone: This same CDR3 is encoded by further DNA sequences in the sample. The chain employs TRBV9 and TRBJ2-1, with 8 bases matching TRBD2. This CDR3 contains 17 residues. V lost 0 bases and J lost 4; bases outside the gene matches: 9. Germline lookup yields CDR1 SGDLS and CDR2 YYNGEE. The CDR3 nucleotides read TGTGCCAGCAGCGTAGGAGTTGGGTCGGGAGGGTACAATGAGCAGTTCTTC. Translation gives CASSVGVGSGGYNEQFF.

V usage is TRBV9 and J usage is TRBJ2-7, with D possibly matching TRBD1 (6 bases). V lost 2 bases to trimming and J lost 1 base, with 7 bases between them. CDR1 and CDR2 from the germline V gene are SGDLS and YYNGEE. This CDR3 has 13 residues. The CDR3 DNA reads as TGTGCCAGCAGCGTGGGACATTCCTACGAGCAGTACTTC. This translates into CASSVGHSYEQYF.

The CDR3 spells CASSVSTSTDEQFF. The CDR3 DNA reads TGCGCCAGCAGCGTATCGACTAGTACAGATGAGCAGTTCTTC. This chain joins TRBV5-1 and TRBJ2-1; D is possibly TRBD2 (6 bases). The V gene's germline CDR1 is SGHRS and CDR2 YFSETQ. This CDR3 spans 14 amino acids. Trimming left V 4 bases short and J 8 bases short, with 16 bases between.

The chain links TRBV30 to TRBJ2-5, with TRBD1 matching over 7 bases. The CDR3 is 13 amino acids. The germline gives CDR1 GTSNPN, CDR2 SVGIG (reference sequence). V lost 2 bases and J lost 5; bases outside the gene matches: 5. CDR3 in amino acids: CAWSPTGRETQYF. CDR3 DNA: TGTGCCTGGAGTCCGACAGGGCGGGAGACCCAGTACTTC.

J is TRBJ2-7 and V is TRBV6-4; 10 nucleotides match TRBD2. Germline V gives CDR1 MRHNA, CDR2 SNTAGT. This CDR3 has 15 amino acids. V gave up 2 bases and J gave up 5 bases; unmatched junction bases: 6. The CDR3 DNA reads TGTGCCAGCAGTGACATGGCTAGCGGGAGCCACGAGCAGTACTTC. Amino acid sequence: CASSDMASGSHEQYF.

This clone was seen a single time. The chain employs TRBV7-2 and TRBJ1-1; TRBD1 matches 8 bases. The germline gives CDR1 SGHTA, CDR2 FQGNSA. V dropped 5 bases and J dropped 4; count of bases not matched to a gene: 3. CDR3 size: 13 residues. This CDR3 is CASSTGQGTEAFF. As DNA, the CDR3 is TGTGCCAGCAGCACCGGACAGGGCACTGAAGCTTTCTTT.

The chain has TRBV7-3 and TRBJ2-2; 12 positions agree with TRBD2. This CDR3 has 16 amino acids. Losses at the gene ends were 5 bases for V and 7 bases for J; bases not matched to a gene: 8. Per germline, CDR1 SGHTA and CDR2 FQGTGA. Here the CDR3 DNA reads TGTGCCAGCAGCCGGACTAGCGGGGAAGGTGGCGGGGAGCTGTTTTTT. Protein: CASSRTSGEGGGELFF.